This T cell receptor (beta chain) was retrieved from a study of T cell responses to AZD1222 COVID-19 vaccine. Points from the study as a whole: The study sampled repertoires only after the peak T cell response.

Per the germline V gene, CDR1 is SGHRS and CDR2 is YFSETQ. The trim removed 4 bases at V and 6 bases at J, leaving 4 bases unmatched. The length of the CDR3 is 14 residues. Concerning this clone itself: Antigen specificity is unknown.

Only in-frame clones appear in the TCRdb table, and some are missing; sequencing was by immunoSEQ multiplex PCR. Of 84,000 or so clones in the sample, 85% to 90% were seen once. The chain has TRBV5-1 and TRBJ1-6, with 7 bases matching TRBD1. The source was peripheral blood, collected on day 0 of AZD1222 vaccination. This clonotype originated in an adult in good health. CDR3 protein: CASSPGQVNSPLHF. The CDR3 region has the DNA TGCGCCAGCAGCCCCGGACAGGTTAATTCACCCCTCCACTTT. The full variable domain, with the rest looked up from reference TRBV5-1 and TRBJ1-6, is KAGVTQTPRYLIKTRGQQVTLSCSPISGHRSVSWYQQTPGQGLQFLFEYFSETQRNKGNFPGRFSGRQFSNSRSEMNVSTLELGDSALYLCASSPGQVNSPLHFGNGTRLTVT.